The 26 T cell receptor beta chains in this list originate from one sample, sequenced in a study of long-term antiretroviral therapy in people with HIV (dated 2022 in TCRdb). Sequencing of the TRB variable region was done with the immunoSEQ hsTCRB v3.0 assay at survey level resolution. TCRdb took this table from immuneACCESS and kept in-frame rearrangements with V and J called. Such tables lack part of the clones; where checked against another copy, unresolved V genes explain under half of the gap, and the rest is unexplained. The sample includes 20,000 to 25,000 clones, with roughly four fifths observed a single time. The ten most abundant clones make up about 7.7% of the sample. Sequences were derived from unsorted PBMCs, sampled 1.5 years after starting antiretroviral therapy. Receptors were obtained from a man in his thirties or forties with HIV.

The rearrangement links TRBV6-5 to TRBJ1-2; 7 bases fit TRBD1. Per the germline V gene, CDR1 is MNHEY and CDR2 is SVGAGI. With 6 bases clipped from V and 6 bases from J, the junction kept 7 bases outside the gene matches. The CDR3 extends over 13 amino acids. CDR3 bases: TGTGCCAGCAGCTTAGACAGGGAACATGGCTACACCTTC. Its translation: CASSLDREHGYTF.

In DNA, the CDR3 is TGTGCCAGCAGTCGCGGACAGGGGTACACCGGGGAGCTGTTTTTT. Translation: CASSRGQGYTGELFF. The genes are TRBV7-9 and TRBJ2-2; 9 positions agree with TRBD1. CDR3 length equals 15 residues. Unmatched junction bases numbered 5, after V lost 6 bases and J lost 3 bases. The germline CDR1 and CDR2 sequences are SEHNR and FQNEAQ (reference sequence).

V gene TRBV6-1 combines with J gene TRBJ2-1, with 13 nucleotides matching TRBD2. CDR3 length: 14 amino acids. V lost 8 bases, J lost 7 bases, and 5 bases stayed unmatched. The germline V gene has CDR1 MNHNS and CDR2 SASEGT. The CDR3 region is CASFLLAGGNEQFF. The CDR3 bases are TGTGCCAGCTTCCTACTAGCGGGAGGGAATGAGCAGTTCTTC.

This chain joins TRBV30 and TRBJ1-4; weak D call: TRBD1 (6 bases). The germline CDR1 and CDR2 sequences are GTSNPN and SVGIG (reference sequence). The germline V and J ends were trimmed by 1 base and 0 bases, with 15 bases remaining between them. The CDR3 has 17 residues. The CDR3 region has the DNA TGTGCCTGGAGTGGACCTACCCCAGGGGCAACTAATGAAAAACTGTTTTTT. It specifies CAWSGPTPGATNEKLFF. The whole variable domain, filled in from reference TRBV30 and TRBJ1-4, reads SQTIHQWPATLVQPVGSPLSLECTVEGTSNPNLYWYRQAAGRGLQLLFYSVGIGQISSEVPQNLSASRPQDRQFILSSKKLLLSDSGFYLCAWSGPTPGATNEKLFFGSGTQLSVL.

This clone qualifies as medium-sized (0.01 to 0.1%). The chain employs TRBV7-8 and TRBJ1-6; the match to TRBD1 covers 9 bases. Germline V gene data show CDR1 as SGHVS and CDR2 as FQNEAQ. This CDR3 is built from 14 residues. V shed 4 bases and J 8 bases; nucleotides not matched to a gene: 3. CDR3 sequence reads: CASSSRDRDSPLHF. The DNA for the CDR3 is TGTGCCAGCAGCTCTAGGGACAGGGATTCACCCCTCCACTTT.

The rearrangement uses TRBV11-1 and TRBJ1-3; D is unresolved. CDR1 is SGHAT, CDR2 FQDESV, per germline (reference sequence). Trimming removed 1 base at V and 0 bases at J, with 13 bases between. The CDR3 is made up of 17 amino acids. CDR3 region: CASSLEGSVVSGNTIYF. DNA of the CDR3: TGTGCCAGCAGCTTAGAGGGCTCCGTTGTCTCTGGAAACACCATATATTTT.

This clone was seen more than once but under ten times. CDR3 DNA sequence: TGTGCCAGCAGCCCCTCTAGCGGGGGTAGCGCAGATACGCAGTATTTT. Translated, it gives CASSPSSGGSADTQYF. V gene TRBV6-4 combines with J gene TRBJ2-3; 10 bases fit TRBD2. The trim removed 6 bases at V and 4 bases at J, leaving 10 bases unmatched. Germline V gives CDR1 MRHNA, CDR2 SNTAGT. The CDR3 consists of 16 residues.

Points on this clone: Mismatch with germline at one junction end may stem from a read error. The J gene is TRBJ2-7, the V gene TRBV14, with D perhaps TRBD2 (5 bases). The length of the CDR3 is 15 residues. Germline CDR1 reads SGHDN; CDR2 reads FVKESK. CDR3: CASSAFWAGSHEQYF. DNA for the CDR3: TGTGCCAGCAGTGCCTTTTGGGCGGGCTCCCACGAGCAGTACTTC.

The chain is built from TRBV6-1 and TRBJ1-5; tentative D call: TRBD1 (5 bases). V was cut by 4 bases and J by 4 bases, with 17 bases left in between. CDR1 and CDR2 from the germline V gene are MNHNS and SASEGT. The CDR3 length is 16 residues. For the CDR3, the DNA is TGTGCCAGCAGTGCCGACAGTCCTTTAGCAAATCAGCCCCAGCATTTT. Amino acids: CASSADSPLANQPQHF.

In its sample, this clone was seen a few times. J is TRBJ2-2 and V is TRBV7-9; D remains ambiguous. Deletions cut 5 bases from V and 1 base from J, with 8 bases between. Germline CDR1 SEHNR, CDR2 FQNEAQ (reference sequence). CDR3 length: 14 residues. CDR3 in DNA: TGTGCCAGCAGCCTTATATTGAACACCGGGGAGCTGTTTTTT. Translated, it gives CASSLILNTGELFF.

The rearrangement uses TRBV6-5 and TRBJ1-2; D gene ambiguous. V was pared by 8 bases and J by 4 bases, with 20 bases between. The CDR3 has 15 amino acids. Germline assignment: CDR1 MNHEY and CDR2 SVGAGI. CDR3 coding DNA: TGTGCCAGCCGAAACCCATCCCGGTCCTCCTATGGCTACACCTTC. This gives the protein CASRNPSRSSYGYTF.

This chain uses TRBV19 with TRBJ2-3, with D unresolved. V shed 0 bases and J shed 5 bases, with 6 bases lying between them. The CDR3 runs 13 residues. CDR1 LNHDA and CDR2 SQIVND come from the germline V gene (reference sequence). Here the CDR3 DNA reads TGTGCCAGTAGTATAGACGGCCTAGATACGCAGTATTTT. The encoded protein is CASSIDGLDTQYF. Drawing the rest from reference TRBV19 and TRBJ2-3, the complete variable domain is DGGITQSPKYLFRKEGQNVTLSCEQNLNHDAMYWYRQDPGQGLRLIYYSQIVNDFQKGDIAEGYSVSREKKESFPLTVTSAQKNPTAFYLCASSIDGLDTQYFGPGTRLTVL.

The J gene is TRBJ2-7, the V gene TRBV7-2; TRBD1 agrees at 7 bases. After removal of 1 base from V and 6 bases from J, the junction contained 9 bases not matched to a gene. The CDR3 runs to 15 residues. Germline V gene data show CDR1 as SGHTA and CDR2 as FQGNSA. This CDR3 reads CASSLGGGRSGEQYF. In DNA form, the CDR3 reads TGTGCCAGCAGCTTAGGAGGGGGCCGGTCCGGCGAGCAGTACTTC.

The chain has TRBV29-1 and TRBJ1-1, with 8 bases fitting TRBD1. Germline CDR1 and CDR2: SQVTM and ANQGSEA. This CDR3 has 13 amino acids. V lost 3 bases and J lost 11; bases outside the gene matches: 11. In nucleotides, the CDR3 is TGCAGCGTTGACCTTGGGATGACAGGGGTTGCTTTCTTT. Its protein product is CSVDLGMTGVAFF. Supplemented by reference TRBV29-1 and TRBJ1-1, the full variable domain reads SAVISQKPSRDICQRGTSLTIQCQVDSQVTMMFWYRQQPGQSLTLIATANQGSEATYESGFVIDKFPISRPNLTFSTLTVSNMSPEDSSIYLCSVDLGMTGVAFFGQGTRLTVV.

This clone was seen a single time. The rearrangement joins TRBV6-6 to TRBJ2-7, with 7 bases aligning to TRBD1. The CDR3 consists of 13 residues. From germline, CDR1 is MNHNY and CDR2 SVGAGI (reference sequence). With 6 bases clipped from V and 1 base from J, the junction kept 3 bases outside the gene matches. CDR3 region: CASSQGESYEQYF. In nucleotides, the CDR3 is TGTGCCAGCAGCCAGGGGGAGTCCTACGAGCAGTACTTC.

V gene TRBV28 combines with J gene TRBJ1-2; D gene ambiguous. The CDR3 consists of 16 residues. V lost 3 bases and J lost 1, with 15 bases in between. The V gene's germline CDR1 is MDHEN and CDR2 SYDVKM. The CDR3 region is CASSFGEYLDNYGYTF. The CDR3 region has the DNA TGTGCCAGCAGTTTTGGGGAGTATTTAGATAACTATGGCTACACCTTC.

The chain links TRBV27 to TRBJ2-7, with 10 bases matching TRBD2. The V gene end was trimmed by 7 bases and the J gene end by 3 bases; junction bases not matched to a gene: 6. The CDR3 is made up of 14 amino acids. The V gene's germline CDR1 is MNHEY and CDR2 SMNVEV (reference sequence). CDR3 protein: CASKRTSGVYEQYF. The CDR3 DNA is TGTGCCAGCAAAAGGACTAGCGGAGTCTACGAGCAGTACTTC.

The J gene is TRBJ1-4, the V gene TRBV14; D is ambiguous. V was clipped by 1 base and J by 3 bases, with 3 bases between them. The CDR3 length is 13 residues. The germline V gene encodes CDR1 SGHDN and CDR2 FVKESK. The CDR3 loop is CASSQGANEKLFF. CDR3 coding DNA: TGTGCCAGCAGCCAAGGGGCTAATGAAAAACTGTTTTTT.

The genes are TRBV5-6 and TRBJ2-1; the D gene could be TRBD1 or TRBD2 (6 bases each). Trimming shortened V by 4 bases and J by 2 bases, and 16 bases separated the two germline ends. Germline lookup yields CDR1 SGHDT and CDR2 YYEEEE. This CDR3 contains 16 residues. Here the CDR3 reads CASSVRLGGAYNEQFF. The DNA for the CDR3 is TGTGCCAGCAGCGTTCGTCTCGGGGGCGCCTACAATGAGCAGTTCTTC.

This clone has a single count. V usage is TRBV19 and J usage is TRBJ2-7, with a weak D call TRBD1 (5 bases). CDR1 and CDR2 from the germline V gene are LNHDA and SQIVND (reference sequence). The CDR3 contains 15 residues. Trimming shortened V by 5 bases and J by 2 bases, and 16 bases separated the two germline ends. Here the CDR3 reads CASSGSMDIAYEQYF. Here the CDR3 DNA reads TGTGCCAGTAGTGGCTCCATGGACATCGCCTACGAGCAGTACTTC.

The chain couples TRBV19 to TRBJ2-3, with unresolved D. The CDR3 sequence is 14 residues long. The V and J ends lost 5 bases and 3 bases respectively, with 12 bases between them. The germline V gene has CDR1 LNHDA and CDR2 SQIVND (reference sequence). The CDR3 region is CASSPQIDTDTQYF. CDR3 in DNA: TGTGCCAGTAGTCCCCAGATCGATACAGATACGCAGTATTTT.

The rearrangement joins TRBV19 to TRBJ1-1, with a tentative D call TRBD1 (5 bases). The CDR3 contains 15 residues. Trimming left V 4 bases short and J 0 bases short, with 12 bases between. The germline V gene encodes CDR1 LNHDA and CDR2 SQIVND (reference sequence). CDR3 region: CASSTGTGMNTEAFF. For the CDR3, the DNA is TGTGCCAGTAGTACTGGGACCGGTATGAACACTGAAGCTTTCTTT.

The gene calls are TRBV5-6 and TRBJ1-2, with D possibly being TRBD1 (5 bases). This CDR3 spans 15 amino acids. V lost 4 bases, J lost 2 bases, and 15 bases lay in between. Germline CDR1 SGHDT, CDR2 YYEEEE. The CDR3 sequence is CASSPVGVKNYGYTF. CDR3 DNA: TGTGCCAGCAGCCCAGTGGGGGTGAAGAACTATGGCTACACCTTC.

The V gene is TRBV5-8, the J gene TRBJ2-7; 7 bases fit TRBD2. The CDR3 consists of 16 residues. Germline loops: CDR1 SGHTS, CDR2 YDEGEE. J lost 2 bases, V lost 0 bases, and 8 bases had no gene match. The CDR3 is CASSLEGPSGTYEQYF. Written as DNA, the CDR3 is TGTGCCAGCAGCTTGGAAGGGCCTAGCGGAACCTACGAGCAGTACTTC.

The V and J genes are TRBV7-9 and TRBJ1-5, with 7 nucleotides matching TRBD1. CDR3 length: 15 residues. V was clipped by 4 bases and J by 2 bases; unmatched bases: 5. Germline CDR1 SEHNR, CDR2 FQNEAQ (reference sequence). CDR3 in amino acids: CASSSDRSGNQPQHF. Here the CDR3 DNA reads TGTGCCAGCAGCTCGGACAGGTCTGGCAATCAGCCCCAGCATTTT.

V usage is TRBV7-2 and J usage is TRBJ2-1, with TRBD1 matching 7 bases. The CDR3 spans 15 residues. V dropped 6 bases and J dropped 6; count of bases not matched to a gene: 11. Germline V gene sequence: CDR1 SGHTA, CDR2 FQGNSA. The CDR3 DNA reads as TGTGCCAGCAGATTGACAGGGTCAGTGAGCAATGAGCAGTTCTTC. It encodes CASRLTGSVSNEQFF.